The 25 T cell receptor beta chains below were found in one sample sequenced in a study of T cell responses to AZD1222 COVID-19 vaccine. TCRdb's table, derived via immunoSEQ multiplex PCR, lists solely in-frame clones and lacks some. The data show around 20,000 clones, with roughly 79% seen just once and around a fifth held by the top ten. This material consisted of peripheral blood, taken 28 days after the second AZD1222 dose. These receptors came from an adult who received the AZD1222 COVID-19 vaccine.

The chain has TRBV5-1 and TRBJ2-7, with 9 bases aligning to TRBD2. V lost 4 bases to trimming and J lost 1 base; unmatched junction nucleotides: 3. This CDR3 has 14 amino acids. Germline CDR1 SGHRS, CDR2 YFSETQ. CDR3 DNA sequence: TGCGCCAGCAGCAGGACTAGCGAATCCTACGAGCAGTACTTC. It translates to CASSRTSESYEQYF. Full variable domain (missing parts from reference TRBV5-1 and TRBJ2-7): KAGVTQTPRYLIKTRGQQVTLSCSPISGHRSVSWYQQTPGQGLQFLFEYFSETQRNKGNFPGRFSGRQFSNSRSEMNVSTLELGDSALYLCASSRTSESYEQYFGPGTRLTVT.

The V call is TRBV29-1, the J call TRBJ2-1; weak D call: TRBD2 (5 bases). Trimming took off 3 bases at V and 0 bases at J, with 9 bases between the two ends. Germline-derived CDR1 and CDR2 are SQVTM and ANQGSEA. CDR3 length: 14 residues. The CDR3 DNA sequence: TGCAGCGTTGAGCGGGTGAGCTCCTACAATGAGCAGTTCTTC. Its translation: CSVERVSSYNEQFF.

J is TRBJ2-3 and V is TRBV5-6; no firm D call. The CDR3 runs to 14 residues. Trimming took off 3 bases at V and 6 bases at J, with 14 bases between the two ends. From germline, CDR1 is SGHDT and CDR2 YYEEEE. The CDR3 protein is CASSSLLGADTQYF. CDR3 bases: TGTGCCAGCAGCTCACTTTTAGGAGCGGATACGCAGTATTTT.

V gene TRBV30 combines with J gene TRBJ1-3, with D possibly TRBD1 on 5 matching bases. V lost 5 bases to trimming and J lost 0 bases, with 11 bases between them. Germline CDR1 GTSNPN, CDR2 SVGIG (reference sequence). The CDR3 extends over 14 amino acids. The CDR3 reads CAWWGGTSGNTIYF. CDR3 coding DNA: TGTGCCTGGTGGGGGGGGACCTCTGGAAACACCATATATTTT.

The gene calls are TRBV2 and TRBJ2-5; possibly TRBD1 or TRBD2 for D (6 bases each). The germline V gene encodes CDR1 SNHLY and CDR2 FYNNEI. With 6 bases removed from V and 5 bases from J, the gap between germline ends came to 19 bases. The CDR3 contains 15 residues. This CDR3 reads CASRHRGALGETQYF. CDR3 coding DNA: TGTGCCAGCAGGCATAGGGGGGCTCTGGGGGAGACCCAGTACTTC.

V usage is TRBV6-2 or TRBV6-3 and J usage is TRBJ2-1, with 12 nucleotides matching TRBD2. After removal of 5 bases from V and 7 bases from J, the junction contained 6 bases not matched to a gene. Germline values: CDR1 MNHEY, CDR2 SVGEGT. There are 15 residues in the CDR3. CDR3 nucleotides: TGTGCCAGCAGTCGGACTAGCGGGAATCGGAATGAGCAGTTCTTC. This translates into CASSRTSGNRNEQFF.

In this sample, this clone turned up once. The chain employs TRBV19 and TRBJ2-3, with TRBD2 matching 7 bases. The CDR3 has 16 amino acids. J was trimmed by 1 base and V by 5 bases; bases with no gene match: 9. Germline loops: CDR1 LNHDA, CDR2 SQIVND (reference sequence). The CDR3: CASSPLRETGTDTQYF. CDR3 DNA: TGTGCCAGTAGTCCGTTGCGGGAGACGGGCACAGATACGCAGTATTTT.

J is TRBJ1-5 and V is TRBV6-5; TRBD1 matches 7 bases. V gave up 6 bases and J gave up 0 bases; unmatched junction bases: 5. The CDR3 is 15 residues long. Looked up from germline, CDR1 is MNHEY and CDR2 is SVGAGI. This chain's CDR3 is CASRRDRYSNQPQHF. As DNA, the CDR3 is TGTGCCAGCAGGCGGGACAGATATAGCAATCAGCCCCAGCATTTT.

The rearrangement joins TRBV5-6 to TRBJ1-4; D is possibly TRBD1 (6 bases). V lost 4 bases and J 2 bases, leaving 18 bases between the germline ends. This CDR3 region has 17 residues. Germline CDR1 SGHDT, CDR2 YYEEEE. The CDR3 DNA sequence: TGTGCCAGCAGCCAGCGGGGGGGCGTATGGACTAATGAAAAACTGTTTTTT. As protein: CASSQRGGVWTNEKLFF.

The chain couples TRBV4-3 to TRBJ2-3; the D gene is possibly TRBD1 (5 bases). V lost 4 bases and J 8 bases, leaving 25 bases between the germline ends. This CDR3 comprises 17 residues. Per the germline V gene, CDR1 is LGHNA and CDR2 is YSLEER. CDR3 nucleotide sequence: TGCGCCAGCAGCCGGTGGCGACAGCCCAGGAATGTTGGTACGCAGTATTTT. Amino acids: CASSRWRQPRNVGTQYF.

The rearrangement joins TRBV5-5 to TRBJ2-7; the D gene is possibly TRBD1 (5 bases). The V end lost 0 bases, the J end lost 3 bases, and 10 bases lay between the germline ends. The CDR3 spans 14 residues. Germline CDR1 reads SGHKS; CDR2 reads YYEKEE (reference sequence). The CDR3 here is CASSLEGHNYEQYF. DNA for the CDR3: TGTGCCAGCAGCTTGGAAGGACACAACTACGAGCAGTACTTC.

This chain links TRBV28 with TRBJ2-2, with D possibly called TRBD1 or TRBD2 (5 bases each). Germline V gene sequence: CDR1 MDHEN, CDR2 SYDVKM. Trimming left V 2 bases short and J 0 bases short, with 13 bases between. The CDR3 length is 17 residues. As DNA, the CDR3 is TGTGCCAGCAGTTTAGTGGGGGAATTCGCGAACACCGGGGAGCTGTTTTTT. Residues: CASSLVGEFANTGELFF.

This clone came up once. The chain has TRBV13 and TRBJ1-4, with D maybe TRBD1 (5 bases). Per germline, CDR1 PRHDT and CDR2 FYEKMQ (reference sequence). This CDR3 is built from 15 residues. V was pared by 5 bases and J by 6 bases, with 16 bases between. CDR3 DNA sequence: TGTGCCAGCAGCCACTCGAGGGGCAGTTATGAAAAACTGTTTTTT. This sequence encodes CASSHSRGSYEKLFF.

The V gene is TRBV6-5, the J gene TRBJ1-1; D remains unclear. V shed 1 base and J shed 7 bases, with 10 bases lying between them. The CDR3 loop spans 13 amino acids. Looked up from germline, CDR1 is MNHEY and CDR2 is SVGAGI. The CDR3 protein is CASSYFRDSEAFF. The CDR3 nucleotides read TGTGCCAGCAGTTACTTTCGGGATAGTGAAGCTTTCTTT.

The chain recombines TRBV6-2 or TRBV6-3 with TRBJ1-5, with D hard to call. The CDR3 is made up of 13 amino acids. The V end lost 5 bases, the J end lost 0 bases, and 5 bases lay between the germline ends. The germline V gene encodes CDR1 MNHEY and CDR2 SVGEGT. CDR3 amino acids: CASSRYSNQPQHF. For the CDR3, the DNA is TGTGCCAGCAGTCGTTATAGCAATCAGCCCCAGCATTTT.

The V and J genes are TRBV4-2 and TRBJ2-3; a possible D gene is TRBD2 (6 bases). This CDR3 is 15 amino acids long. Germline V gene lookup returns CDR1 LGHNA and CDR2 YNFKEQ. Trimming removed 1 base at V and 4 bases at J, with 12 bases between. CDR3 region: CASSQGNSGADTQYF. In DNA form, the CDR3 reads TGTGCCAGCAGCCAAGGCAATAGCGGCGCAGATACGCAGTATTTT.

The chain links TRBV3-1 (or the pseudogene TRBV3-2) to TRBJ1-1, with a possible D match to TRBD1 (5 bases). The CDR3 length is 18 residues. Germline assignment: CDR1 LGHDT and CDR2 YNNKEL (reference sequence). The V and J ends lost 0 bases and 1 base respectively, with 18 bases between them. The CDR3 reads CASSQDSGRGGGNTEAFF. DNA for the CDR3: TGTGCCAGCAGCCAAGATTCCGGGAGGGGTGGAGGGAACACTGAAGCTTTCTTT.

The chain combines TRBV30 with TRBJ2-6, with TRBD1 matching over 8 bases. CDR1 is GTSNPN, CDR2 SVGIG, per germline (reference sequence). CDR3 length: 15 residues. V trimming: 6 bases; J trimming: 4 bases; junction bases outside the gene matches: 8. The CDR3 region is CACVHRGAGANVLTF. The CDR3 DNA follows: TGTGCCTGTGTTCACAGGGGGGCAGGGGCCAACGTCCTGACTTTC.

This chain links TRBV19 with TRBJ1-6, with TRBD1 matching over 7 bases. Per germline, CDR1 LNHDA and CDR2 SQIVND (reference sequence). Unmatched junction bases numbered 13, after V lost 8 bases and J lost 9 bases. This CDR3 is 15 amino acids long. The CDR3 region is CASSARGIPSSPLHF. CDR3 sequence (DNA): TGTGCCAGTTCTGCCAGGGGGATTCCGAGTTCACCCCTCCACTTT.

The chain couples TRBV2 to TRBJ1-5; D gene ambiguous. The length of the CDR3 is 13 residues. Germline CDR1 and CDR2: SNHLY and FYNNEI. With 7 bases removed from V and 4 bases from J, the gap between germline ends came to 11 bases. This chain's CDR3 is CASMVNSNQPQHF. The CDR3 region has the DNA TGTGCCAGCATGGTTAACAGTAATCAGCCCCAGCATTTT.

The chain joins TRBV18 to TRBJ1-2; D not resolved. In germline, CDR1 is KGHSH, CDR2 LQKENI. The V and J ends lost 3 bases and 0 bases respectively, with 14 bases between them. The CDR3 spans 16 residues. The CDR3 here is CASSPMAEQTNYGYTF. The CDR3 DNA reads TGTGCCAGCTCACCGATGGCCGAGCAGACTAACTATGGCTACACCTTC.

The genes are TRBV6-5 and TRBJ1-1; D not certain. CDR1 is MNHEY, CDR2 SVGAGI, per germline. The CDR3 contains 12 residues. The V and J ends lost 0 bases and 8 bases respectively, with 7 bases between them. CDR3 loop: CASSYSGGEAFF. CDR3 in DNA: TGTGCCAGCAGTTACTCGGGCGGCGAAGCTTTCTTT.

This clone was seen a single time. This chain uses TRBV7-7 with TRBJ2-7; TRBD1 agrees at 10 bases. The junction had 3 bases not matched to a gene; V was cut back by 3 bases and J by 1 base. The CDR3 runs to 15 residues. In germline, CDR1 is SSHAT, CDR2 FNYEAQ (reference sequence). In DNA form, the CDR3 reads TGTGCCAGCAGCTTGGGACAGGGGACATCCTACGAGCAGTACTTC. Protein product: CASSLGQGTSYEQYF.

This clone turned up a few times. V gene TRBV7-3 combines with J gene TRBJ2-1; 9 bases match TRBD2. The CDR3 totals 15 residues. V was pared by 2 bases and J by 8 bases, with 7 bases of the junction left unmatched. Germline CDR1 and CDR2: SGHTA and FQGTGA. The chain's CDR3 is CASSLGLAGWDEQFF. The CDR3 region has the DNA TGTGCCAGCAGCTTAGGGCTAGCGGGGTGGGATGAGCAGTTCTTC.

The chain uses TRBV19 and TRBJ2-3; tentatively, D is TRBD1 (6 bases). The germline V gene has CDR1 LNHDA and CDR2 SQIVND (reference sequence). The CDR3 extends over 16 amino acids. Trimming left V 6 bases short and J 2 bases short, with 18 bases between. Here the CDR3 DNA reads TGTGCCAGTAGGACAGGTCAGGGTAAAATCACAGATACGCAGTATTTT. This translates into CASRTGQGKITDTQYF.